Listed here are 17 T cell receptor beta chains from one sample, sequenced in a study of blood T cells in healthy people across ages (dated by TCRdb to about 2015). Library method: 5' RACE. Sequencing took place on an Illumina HiSeq 2500. A second PCR of roughly 6 to 11 cycles was run with a J-beta primer mix and a sample-barcoded 5' primer. TCRdb reanalyzed the raw reads on its own, using fastp at Q25 for trimming and MiXCR for clone calling, and kept in-frame beta chains. One record per CDR3 amino acid sequence lists the most common genes and DNA. For this sample the table gives roughly 1.6 million distinct CDR3 sequences, of which roughly a third were detected only once. The top ten hold approximately 11% of the sample. Sequencing was carried out using blood. The receptor set was obtained from a woman aged 30 to 39 in good health.

The chain is built from TRBV20-1 and TRBJ1-2; TRBD1 aligns across 8 bases. CDR3 length: 17 amino acids. The germline V gene has CDR1 DFQATT and CDR2 SNEGSKA (reference sequence). Losses at the gene ends were 2 bases for V and 6 bases for J; bases not matched to a gene: 17. CDR3 coding DNA: TGCAGTGCTAGATCTCCGAATCATCGGGACAGGAAAGATGGCTACACCTTC. This codes for CSARSPNHRDRKDGYTF.

This clonotype was seen at least ten times. At one boundary the junction diverges from the germline segment, which might be a read error. The CDR3: CSVEDSYEQYF. The CDR3, as DNA: TGCAGCGTGGAAGACAGCTACGAGCAGTACTTC. This chain joins TRBV29-1 and TRBJ2-7, with a weak D call TRBD1 (5 bases). This CDR3 spans 11 amino acids. CDR1 and CDR2 (germline): SQVTM, ANQGSEA.

This rearrangement joins TRBV15 to TRBJ1-1; D gene ambiguous. CDR3 size: 13 residues. The germline CDR1 and CDR2 sequences are LNHNV and YYDKDF (reference sequence). V lost 3 bases and J lost 2, with 7 bases in between. Here the CDR3 DNA reads TGTGCCACCAGCAGTAGGAAAAACACTGAAGCTTTCTTT. Protein: CATSSRKNTEAFF.

This rearrangement joins TRBV3-1 to TRBJ2-3; unclear D gene. Trimming left V 4 bases short and J 6 bases short, with 14 bases between. This CDR3 is 14 amino acids long. Germline V lookup: CDR1 LGHDT, CDR2 YNNKEL (reference sequence). CDR3 DNA: TGTGCCAGCAGCCTCTTCAGTGGAAGCGATACGCAGTATTTT. It codes for CASSLFSGSDTQYF.

This clonotype was recorded once. The chain uses TRBV2 and TRBJ2-5; TRBD2 is a possible D gene (6 bases). Germline V gene data show CDR1 as SNHLY and CDR2 as FYNNEI. The CDR3 contains 16 residues. Between the trimmed V and J ends, which lost 4 bases and 4 bases, there was a span of 19 bases. The CDR3 coding sequence is TGTGCCAGCAGTGGGTATTCCGGGAGAGGAGGAGAGACCCAGTACTTC. Protein product: CASSGYSGRGGETQYF.

The chain couples TRBV6-5 to TRBJ1-6; perhaps TRBD1 as D (5 bases). This CDR3 region has 18 residues. From germline, CDR1 is MNHEY and CDR2 SVGAGI. V lost 4 bases, J lost 1 base, and 17 bases lay in between. Here the CDR3 reads CASSSPRTRGSYNSPLHF. The CDR3 DNA is TGTGCCAGCAGTTCCCCCCGGACCCGGGGGTCCTATAATTCACCCCTCCACTTT.

This clonotype was observed a single time. The gene calls are TRBV9 and TRBJ2-7; tentatively, D is TRBD1 or TRBD2 (7 bases each). The CDR3 length is 17 residues. V gave up 0 bases and J gave up 1 base, with 17 bases separating them. The V gene's germline CDR1 is SGDLS and CDR2 YYNGEE. This CDR3 reads CASSVAPGGTVSYEQYF. Written as DNA, the CDR3 is TGTGCCAGCAGCGTAGCTCCCGGGGGGACAGTGTCCTACGAGCAGTACTTC.

V usage is TRBV7-2 and J usage is TRBJ1-1; 7 positions agree with TRBD1. The V and J ends lost 5 bases and 6 bases, in that order; junction bases with no gene match: 3. The CDR3 sequence is 12 residues long. CDR1 and CDR2 from the germline V gene are SGHTA and FQGNSA. As DNA, the CDR3 is TGTGCCAGCAGCACAGGGGTCGCTGAAGCTTTCTTT. It encodes CASSTGVAEAFF.

The rearrangement uses TRBV11-1 and TRBJ2-7; D uncertain. The CDR3 is 15 amino acids. Germline V gene sequence: CDR1 SGHAT, CDR2 FQDESV (reference sequence). V was pared by 5 bases and J by 4 bases, with 18 bases between. The CDR3 loop reads CASSKGSDGYYEQYF. CDR3 coding DNA: TGTGCCAGCAGCAAAGGATCGGACGGATATTACGAGCAGTACTTC.

This clonotype appeared a few times. V is TRBV20-1 and J is TRBJ2-7; possibly TRBD2 for D (6 bases). The CDR3 sequence is 15 residues long. The V end lost 5 bases, the J end lost 0 bases, and 17 bases lay between the germline ends. Germline-derived CDR1 and CDR2 are DFQATT and SNEGSKA (reference sequence). CDR3 sequence: CSAYGDSSTSYEQYF. Written as DNA, the CDR3 is TGCAGTGCTTACGGGGACTCCTCGACCTCCTACGAGCAGTACTTC.

The V gene is TRBV6-1, the J gene TRBJ2-2; 8 bases map to TRBD1. From germline, CDR1 is MNHNS and CDR2 SASEGT. The CDR3 covers 15 residues. V was pared by 4 bases and J by 4 bases, with 5 bases of the junction left unmatched. The CDR3 DNA is TGTGCCAGCAGTGCCAGGGGGCAGAGCACCGGGGAGCTGTTTTTT. It codes for CASSARGQSTGELFF.

This clonotype occurred once. J is TRBJ2-5 and V is TRBV6-1, with D perhaps assigned TRBD1 or TRBD2 (5 bases each). Germline CDR1 and CDR2: MNHNS and SASEGT. The germline V and J ends were trimmed by 4 bases and 5 bases, with 20 bases remaining between them. The CDR3 sequence is 16 residues long. The CDR3 here is CASSGGQGVRHETQYF. The CDR3 region has the DNA TGTGCCAGCAGTGGAGGGCAGGGTGTGAGGCATGAGACCCAGTACTTC.

This clonotype was detected only a few times. The chain has TRBV20-1 and TRBJ2-7; 9 bases agree with TRBD1. Trimming at V came to 4 bases and at J to 7 bases, leaving 11 bases not matched to a gene. CDR1 and CDR2 from the germline V gene are DFQATT and SNEGSKA (reference sequence). CDR3 length equals 14 residues. CDR3 protein: CSATFGTGSGEQYF. The CDR3 DNA follows: TGCAGTGCTACCTTCGGGACAGGGAGTGGAGAGCAGTACTTC.

The chain has TRBV4-1 and TRBJ2-4; possible D gene TRBD2, 6 bases. Germline-derived CDR1 and CDR2 are MGHRA and YSYEKL. Trimming cost V 1 base and J 1 base, with 11 bases left between them. The CDR3 runs to 16 residues. In DNA, the CDR3 is TGCGCCAGCAGCCAAGGGCCTACTAGCGCCAAAAACATTCAGTACTTC. This encodes CASSQGPTSAKNIQYF.

This clonotype appeared many times. The chain recombines TRBV7-9 with TRBJ2-7; maybe TRBD2 (6 bases). The CDR3 has 14 residues. CDR1 SEHNR and CDR2 FQNEAQ come from the germline V gene (reference sequence). Trimming shortened V by 5 bases and J by 2 bases, and 13 bases separated the two germline ends. CDR3 bases: TGTGCCAGCAGCCCCTACGGCGGGGCCTACGAGCAGTACTTC. As protein: CASSPYGGAYEQYF. Full variable domain (missing parts from reference TRBV7-9 and TRBJ2-7): DTGVSQNPRHKITKRGQNVTFRCDPISEHNRLYWYRQTLGQGPEFLTYFQNEAQLEKSRLLSDRFSAERPKGSFSTLEIQRTEQGDSAMYLCASSPYGGAYEQYFGPGTRLTVT.

This clonotype was recorded a few times. The genes are TRBV10-3 and TRBJ2-1; a possible D gene is TRBD2 (5 bases). The ends were cut back, 0 bases at V and 2 bases at J, with 8 bases in the middle. The CDR3 sequence is 15 residues long. From germline, CDR1 is ENHRY and CDR2 SYGVKD. In DNA, the CDR3 is TGTGCCATCAGTGAGTCGGGAGCCCCCTACAATGAGCAGTTCTTC. This translates into CAISESGAPYNEQFF.

In its sample, this clonotype was seen a few times. The chain uses TRBV27 and TRBJ1-1; TRBD1 matches at 10 bases. Germline V gene lookup returns CDR1 MNHEY and CDR2 SMNVEV (reference sequence). V trimming: 10 bases; J trimming: 4 bases; junction bases outside the gene matches: 3. The CDR3 consists of 12 residues. Here the CDR3 DNA reads TGTGCCACCTGGACAGGGGGCACTGAAGCTTTCTTT. Protein sequence: CATWTGGTEAFF.